The rows below give T cell receptor beta chains drawn from one sample of a study of blood T cell dynamics during melanoma immunotherapy. Libraries were prepared by immunoSEQ multiplex PCR; TCRdb keeps only in-frame clonotypes and omits some of them. Of roughly 14,000 clones listed, 65% to 90% are singletons. The specimen comprised blood, sampled from a patient treated with checkpoint blockade. These TCRs come from a human donor with melanoma. Each CDR3 is given with its conserved first and last residue. The order of the fields is clone size, D gene, V gene, J gene, CDR3 protein, CDR3 DNA. The D gene is left open where the match is weak. A clone size is listed for some rows: how often the clone was seen (once, few, many), or a class if it is expanded.

>NA|TRBD1|TRBV29-1|TRBJ1-3
CSAKTGGHSGNTIYF
TGCAGCGCAAAAACAGGGGGCCACTCTGGAAACACCATATATTTT
>NA|NA|TRBV9|TRBJ1-3
CASSVGGRGFGNTIYF
TGTGCCAGCAGCGTAGGAGGCAGGGGTTTTGGAAACACTATATATTTT
>NA|NA|TRBV6-6|TRBJ1-5
CASSLGLDNQPQHF
TGTGCCAGCAGTCTGGGCCTCGACAATCAGCCCCAGCATTTT
>NA|NA|TRBV19|TRBJ1-5
CASSIRGRENQPQHF
TGTGCCAGTAGTATAAGAGGCAGGGAAAATCAGCCCCAGCATTTT
>once|TRBD1|TRBV23-1|TRBJ2-1
CASKNRGQYNEQFF
TGCGCCAGCAAAAACAGGGGGCAATACAATGAGCAGTTCTTC
>NA|NA|TRBV15|TRBJ1-2
CATSTEGGYGYTF
TGTGCCACCAGCACTGAGGGGGGCTATGGCTACACCTTC
>NA|TRBD2|TRBV7-8|TRBJ2-5
CASSLGTSQETQYF
TGTGCCAGCAGCTTGGGGACTAGCCAAGAGACCCAGTACTTC
>NA|NA|TRBV6-5|TRBJ1-1
CASQSDIVLNTEAFF
TGTGCCAGCCAATCAGACATCGTCTTGAACACTGAAGCTTTCTTT
>NA|TRBD2|TRBV6-5|TRBJ2-1
CASSYAAGGTGEQFF
TGTGCCAGCAGTTACGCTGCGGGGGGGACGGGTGAGCAGTTCTTC
>NA|NA|TRBV9|TRBJ1-4
CASSVGHATNEKLFF
TGTGCCAGCAGCGTAGGGCACGCAACTAATGAAAAACTGTTTTTT
>NA|TRBD1|TRBV7-2|TRBJ1-1
CASSLGQGLGTEAFF
TGTGCCAGCAGCTTAGGACAGGGTTTGGGCACTGAAGCTTTCTTT
>NA|TRBD1|TRBV23-1|TRBJ1-5
CASSQTTGVASNQPQHF
TGCGCCAGCAGTCAAACAACAGGGGTTGCGAGCAATCAGCCCCAGCATTTT
>NA|NA|TRBV6-1|TRBJ2-2
CASSGLRSGELFF
TGTGCCAGCAGTGGGCTGCGGTCCGGGGAGCTGTTTTTT
>NA|NA|TRBV5-6|TRBJ1-1
CASFPEGRGAGSTEAFF
TGTGCCAGCTTCCCAGAGGGCCGGGGGGCCGGAAGCACTGAAGCTTTCTTT
>NA|NA|TRBV9|TRBJ2-6
CASSVDPGANVLTF
TGTGCCAGCAGCGTAGATCCTGGGGCCAACGTCCTGACTTTC
>NA|NA|TRBV19|TRBJ1-1
CASSTGHTSEAFF
TGTGCCAGTAGTACCGGACATACCTCTGAAGCTTTCTTT
>NA|NA|TRBV6-1|TRBJ1-2
CASSEPDRKNYGYTF
TGTGCCAGCAGTGAACCAGACCGGAAGAACTATGGCTACACCTTC
>NA|NA|TRBV4-1|TRBJ2-5
CASSQDGRTQYF
TGCGCCAGCAGCCAAGATGGGAGAACCCAGTACTTC
>once|NA|TRBV5-1|TRBJ1-4
CASSLGFGNEKLFF
TGCGCCAGCAGCTTGGGGTTCGGGAATGAAAAACTGTTTTTT
>few|NA|TRBV5-1|TRBJ2-5
CASSSTGTQETQYF
TGCGCCAGCAGCTCCACCGGGACCCAAGAGACCCAGTACTTC
>NA|TRBD1|TRBV7-9|TRBJ1-6
CASSPGRQGGYNSPLHF
TGTGCCAGCAGCCCAGGAAGACAGGGGGGTTATAATTCACCCCTCCACTTT
>NA|TRBD2|TRBV7-2|TRBJ2-3
CASSLGLAGMTDTQYF
TGTGCCAGCAGCTTGGGACTAGCGGGGATGACAGATACGCAGTATTTT
>NA|TRBD1|TRBV6-5|TRBJ1-6
CASSYSGTDNSPLHF
TGTGCCAGCAGTTACTCCGGGACAGATAATTCACCCCTCCACTTT
>once|TRBD1|TRBV5-1|TRBJ1-1
CASSVTGQDTEAFF
TGCGCCAGCAGCGTGACAGGGCAGGACACTGAAGCTTTCTTT
>NA|NA|TRBV10-3|TRBJ2-1
CAISAGRRGSSYNEQFF
TGTGCCATCAGTGCGGGGCGCCGGGGGTCCTCCTACAATGAGCAGTTCTTC
>NA|TRBD2|TRBV7-2|TRBJ2-2
CASSLGVAGGNTGELFF
TGTGCCAGCAGCTTAGGAGTAGCGGGGGGGAACACCGGGGAGCTGTTTTTT
>NA|NA|TRBV7-2|TRBJ1-1
CASSSGQKNTEAFF
TGTGCCAGCAGCTCCGGACAGAAGAACACTGAAGCTTTCTTT
>NA|NA|TRBV5-6|TRBJ1-2
CASSLGRDDGYTF
TGTGCCAGCAGCTTGGGCAGGGATGATGGCTACACCTTC
>once|TRBD2|TRBV7-2|TRBJ2-1
CASSLGSGGYNEQFF
TGTGCCAGCAGCTTAGGGAGCGGGGGGTACAATGAGCAGTTCTTC
>NA|NA|TRBV6-5|TRBJ1-6
CASSGNSNSPLHF
TGTGCCAGCTCCGGGAATTCCAATTCACCCCTCCACTTT
>NA|NA|TRBV9|TRBJ2-3
CASSVALTTDTQYF
TGTGCCAGCAGCGTAGCCCTTACCACAGATACGCAGTATTTT
>NA|NA|TRBV12-5|TRBJ2-7
CASGFTGSGEQYF
TGTGCTAGTGGTTTCACAGGGTCCGGCGAGCAGTACTTC
>few|NA|TRBV29-1|TRBJ2-2
CSVAFGTGELFF
TGCAGCGTTGCTTTCGGCACCGGGGAGCTGTTTTTT
>NA|NA|TRBV18|TRBJ1-1
CASSPPSRPNTEAFF
TGTGCCAGCTCACCACCGTCCAGACCGAACACTGAAGCTTTCTTT
>NA|NA|TRBV5-5|TRBJ1-1
CASSLVPGNTEAFF
TGTGCCAGCAGCTTGGTTCCGGGGAACACTGAAGCTTTCTTT
>few|TRBD1|TRBV6-1|TRBJ2-3
CASSESPGQGATQYF
TGTGCCAGCAGTGAATCTCCGGGACAGGGAGCCACGCAGTATTTT
>NA|NA|TRBV29-1|TRBJ1-2
CSVSRDSSNLYGYTF
TGCAGCGTTTCTAGGGACTCCTCCAATCTCTATGGCTACACCTTC
>few|NA|TRBV6-6|TRBJ1-6
CASSRTALEALHF
TGTGCCAGCAGTCGGACAGCTTTAGAGGCCCTCCACTTT
>NA|NA|TRBV6-5|TRBJ1-1
CASSLSNWGNTEAFF
TGTGCCAGCAGCTTAAGTAACTGGGGTAACACTGAAGCTTTCTTT
>NA|NA|TRBV5-6|TRBJ2-1
CASSLRLAMGNEQFF
TGTGCCAGCAGCTTGCGGTTAGCCATGGGCAATGAGCAGTTCTTC
>few|NA|TRBV7-2|TRBJ1-3
CASSLALGQGNTIYF
TGTGCCAGCAGCTTAGCCCTGGGGCAAGGGAACACCATATATTTT
>NA|NA|TRBV5-1|TRBJ2-2
CASSLEQANTGELFF
TGCGCCAGCAGCTTGGAGCAGGCTAACACCGGGGAGCTGTTTTTT
>NA|NA|TRBV7-2|TRBJ2-3
CASSQAGDTQYF
TGTGCCAGCAGTCAAGCCGGCGATACGCAGTATTTT
>NA|NA|TRBV4-3|TRBJ1-3
CASSQDLQRGNTIYF
TGCGCCAGCAGCCAAGATTTACAGCGGGGAAACACCATATATTTT
>NA|NA|TRBV5-1|TRBJ1-2
CASSLLGFGYTF
TGCGCCAGCAGCTTGCTAGGGTTTGGCTACACCTTC